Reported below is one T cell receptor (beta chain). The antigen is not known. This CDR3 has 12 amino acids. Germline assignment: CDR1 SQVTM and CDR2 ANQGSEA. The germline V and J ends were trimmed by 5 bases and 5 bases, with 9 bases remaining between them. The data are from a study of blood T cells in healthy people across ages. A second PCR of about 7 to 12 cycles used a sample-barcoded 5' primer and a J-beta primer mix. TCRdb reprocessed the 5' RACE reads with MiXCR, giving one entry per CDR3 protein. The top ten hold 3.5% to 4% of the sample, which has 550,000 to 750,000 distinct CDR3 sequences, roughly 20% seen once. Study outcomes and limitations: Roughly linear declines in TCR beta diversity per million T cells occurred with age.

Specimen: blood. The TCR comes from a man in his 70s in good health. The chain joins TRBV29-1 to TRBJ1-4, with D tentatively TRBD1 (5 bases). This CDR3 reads CSVLSGNEKLFF. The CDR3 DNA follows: TGCAGCGTTCTATCAGGGAATGAAAAACTGTTTTTT.